These 5 T cell receptor beta chains were all obtained from the same sample, sequenced in a study of blood T cells in healthy people across ages. Alongside a J-beta primer mix, a sample-barcoded 5' primer served in a second PCR lasting 7 to 11 cycles. TCRdb ran MiXCR on the 5' RACE reads and lists one entry per CDR3 protein. The sample includes about 900,000 distinct CDR3 sequences, roughly 48% of them seen just once. Sample: blood. These receptors were obtained from a man aged 25-45 years in good health.

The chain couples TRBV27 to TRBJ2-3, with 8 bases lining up with TRBD2. Germline assignment: CDR1 MNHEY and CDR2 SMNVEV (reference sequence). V shed 4 bases and J 7 bases; nucleotides not matched to a gene: 10. The CDR3 consists of 15 residues. CDR3 nucleotides: TGTGCCAGCAGTTATGGCGGGGGGACCTTAAATACGCAGTATTTT. The encoded protein is CASSYGGGTLNTQYF.

The J gene is TRBJ1-5, the V gene TRBV4-2; no clear D. Germline CDR1 reads LGHNA; CDR2 reads YNFKEQ. This CDR3 is built from 16 residues. Trimming took 1 base from V and 6 from J, leaving 16 bases between them. CDR3 nucleotides: TGTGCCAGCAGCCAAGGGGATTCGACCGTCGGTCAGCCCCAGCATTTT. This translates into CASSQGDSTVGQPQHF.

With respect to this clonotype: Germline and junction disagree at one end, which may indicate a read error. The chain joins TRBV7-2 to TRBJ1-2; D not resolved. The CDR3 is 14 amino acids. Germline values: CDR1 SGHTA, CDR2 FQGNSA. Here the CDR3 reads CASSPGRGNYGYTF. Written as DNA, the CDR3 is TGCGCCAGCAGCCCCGGACGGGGAAACTATGGCTACACCTTC.

V usage is TRBV7-9 and J usage is TRBJ2-7, with no clear D. The CDR3 totals 15 residues. The V end was cut by 2 bases, the J end by 5 bases, with 16 bases between. Looked up from germline, CDR1 is SEHNR and CDR2 is FQNEAQ (reference sequence). CDR3 nucleotides: TGTGCCAGCAGCTTATACGAAGGGTATCCCAACGAGCAGTACTTC. Protein sequence: CASSLYEGYPNEQYF.

This clonotype appeared a single time. Compared with germline, one end of the junction differs, possibly owing to a read error. V usage is TRBV12-3 or TRBV12-4 and J usage is TRBJ1-5; weak D call: TRBD1 (5 bases). The CDR3 runs 15 residues. CDR3 nucleotide sequence: TGTGCCAGCAGCCCGGATGGGACTTTCAATCGGCCCCAGCATTTT. Translating it yields CASSPDGTFNRPQHF.